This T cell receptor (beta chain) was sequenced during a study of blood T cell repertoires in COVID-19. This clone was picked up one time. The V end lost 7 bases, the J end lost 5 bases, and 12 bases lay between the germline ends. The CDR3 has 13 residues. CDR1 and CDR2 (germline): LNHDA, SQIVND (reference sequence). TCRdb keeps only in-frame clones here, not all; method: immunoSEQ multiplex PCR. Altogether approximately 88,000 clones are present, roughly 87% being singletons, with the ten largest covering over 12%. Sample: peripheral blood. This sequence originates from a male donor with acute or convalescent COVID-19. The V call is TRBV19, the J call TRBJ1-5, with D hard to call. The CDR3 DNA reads TGTGCCAGTACCCCAGCGCAGCATCAGCCCCAGCATTTT. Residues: CASTPAQHQPQHF.